The rows below give T cell receptor beta chains drawn from one sample of a study of naive and memory T cell subsets. TCRdb recomputed calls from the UMI-ligation and nested PCR reads with MiXCR, one row per CDR3 protein. The data hold over 110,000 distinct CDR3 sequences, with 15% to 20% observed a single time. Sample: naive CD8+ T cells from blood. The receptor source for this set is a human donor in good health. The CDR3 runs from the conserved cysteine through the conserved F or W. D genes are given only for firm matches. Size tells how often a clone was seen (once, few, many) or the class of an expanded clone, and some rows leave it out.

>TRBJ1-4|TRBV20-1|NA|NA
TGCAGTGCTACCCCGGGACAAACAACTAATGAAAAACTGTTTTTT
CSATPGQTTNEKLFF
>TRBJ1-5|TRBV28|NA|NA
TGTGCCAGCAGTACCCGCGGGTTGGGCAATCAGCCCCAGCATTTT
CASSTRGLGNQPQHF
>TRBJ2-3|TRBV4-3|TRBD1|NA
TGCGCCAGCAGCCATAGAGGACAGGGAACATTAGATACGCAGTATTTT
CASSHRGQGTLDTQYF
>TRBJ2-1|TRBV27|NA|NA
TGTGCCAGCAGTCTATTACAGGGCAATGAGCAGTTCTTC
CASSLLQGNEQFF
>TRBJ1-1|TRBV7-2|NA|few
TGTGCCAGCAGCTTAGCCTCGGGCAGTACCCACACTGAAGCTTTCTTT
CASSLASGSTHTEAFF
>TRBJ2-1|TRBV6-5|NA|few
TGTGCCAGCATCGAGGCCAATGAGCAGTTCTTC
CASIEANEQFF
>TRBJ1-4|TRBV7-2|TRBD1|NA
TGTGCCAGCAGCCCACGGACAGGGACGTGGGAAAAACTGTTTTTT
CASSPRTGTWEKLFF
>TRBJ2-1|TRBV7-9|NA|few
TGTGCCAGCAGCTTAGCGGGCGGGACACCTTACAATGAGCAGTTCTTC
CASSLAGGTPYNEQFF
>TRBJ1-1|TRBV4-3|TRBD1|few
TGCGCCAGCAGCCAAGATGCGAACAGGGGGGCCCAACTTCACACTGAAGCTTTCTTT
CASSQDANRGAQLHTEAFF
>TRBJ2-2|TRBV5-1|NA|NA
TGCGCCAGCAGCCTATGGCAGGGGCTCGGGGAGCTGTTTTTT
CASSLWQGLGELFF
>TRBJ2-1|TRBV7-9|TRBD1|NA
TGTGCCAGCAGCTCGGGACAGGGCCCGACGGCAGGAGTCAATGAGCAGTTCTTC
CASSSGQGPTAGVNEQFF
>TRBJ2-7|TRBV4-3|NA|NA
TGCGCCAGCAGCCAAGAATGGACAGGGTGGGTAGCGGGAGCCTACGAGCAGTACTTC
CASSQEWTGWVAGAYEQYF
>TRBJ2-1|TRBV27|NA|few
TGTGCCAGCAGTTTTAGGGACACTGGAAATGAGCAGTTCTTC
CASSFRDTGNEQFF
>TRBJ2-7|TRBV5-5|TRBD1|few
TGTGCCAGCAGCTTACCGGGACAGGGGGGCCTCTACGAGCAGTACTTC
CASSLPGQGGLYEQYF
>TRBJ1-3|TRBV12-3/TRBV12-4|NA|few
TGTGCCAGCAGTCCCACAGGAGGGGTCGGGTCTGCAGGAAACACCATATATTTT
CASSPTGGVGSAGNTIYF
>TRBJ2-1|TRBV7-2|NA|few
TGTGCCAGCAGCTTGCGGGGGCCCTCCTCCTACAATGAGCAGTTCTTC
CASSLRGPSSYNEQFF
>TRBJ2-3|TRBV19|NA|NA
TGTGCCAGTAGTAGATCAGGGGATAGCACAGATACGCAGTATTTT
CASSRSGDSTDTQYF
>TRBJ2-7|TRBV27|NA|NA
TGTGCCAGCAGTTCAGCCGAAGACTGGGTTTACGAGCAGTACTTC
CASSSAEDWVYEQYF
>TRBJ2-1|TRBV29-1|TRBD1|few
TGCAGCGTTGCCGGGTTACAGGGGACGTCCTACAATGAGCAGTTCTTC
CSVAGLQGTSYNEQFF
>TRBJ2-3|TRBV7-2|TRBD2|NA
TGTGCCAGCAGCTACGGACTAGCGGGAGGGGCCAGCACAGATACGCAGTATTTT
CASSYGLAGGASTDTQYF
>TRBJ2-1|TRBV4-1|TRBD2|NA
TGCGCCAGCAGCCAAGTGGCCGGGACTAGCGGAACCAATGAGCAGTTCTTC
CASSQVAGTSGTNEQFF
>TRBJ2-1|TRBV9|NA|few
TGTGCCAGCAGCGTAGGGGACACACTTTACAATGAGCAGTTCTTC
CASSVGDTLYNEQFF
>TRBJ2-4|TRBV24-1|NA|NA
TGTGCCACCAGGGCGGCAGGGAAAAACATTCAGTACTTC
CATRAAGKNIQYF
>TRBJ1-5|TRBV7-2|NA|NA
TGTGCCAGCAGCGCCAGGGCGTATGGACCCCAGCATTTT
CASSARAYGPQHF
>TRBJ2-7|TRBV19|NA|NA
TGTGCCAGTAGCCTATGGGACAACTACGAGCAGTACTTC
CASSLWDNYEQYF
>TRBJ2-5|TRBV7-9|TRBD2|NA
TGTGCCAGCAGCGTTAGCGGGAGGGAGACCCAGTACTTC
CASSVSGRETQYF
>TRBJ2-2|TRBV12-3/TRBV12-4|NA|NA
TGTGCCAGCAGTGGGGACACAACGAACACCGGGGAGCTGTTTTTT
CASSGDTTNTGELFF
>TRBJ2-1|TRBV5-6|TRBD1|few
TGTGCCAGCAGCTTGGGGGGGACAGATTCCAGTGAGCAGTTCTTC
CASSLGGTDSSEQFF
>TRBJ1-1|TRBV5-4|TRBD1|NA
TGTGCCAGCAGCGTGTGGTCGGGGACAGGGGGATTGGGGAACACTGAAGCTTTCTTT
CASSVWSGTGGLGNTEAFF
>TRBJ2-2|TRBV9|NA|NA
TGTGCCAGCAGCGCCCGGGGGTCCACCGGGGAGCTGTTTTTT
CASSARGSTGELFF
>TRBJ1-5|TRBV20-1|NA|NA
TGCAGTGCTAGAGAGATAGGTCTTGGACAGCCCCAGCATTTT
CSAREIGLGQPQHF
>TRBJ2-5|TRBV29-1|NA|NA
TGCAGCGTTGAAAGGAACCAAGAGACCCAGTACTTC
CSVERNQETQYF
>TRBJ2-5|TRBV27|TRBD2|NA
TGTGCCAGCAGTTCCCTTAGCGGGGCAGAGACCCAGTACTTC
CASSSLSGAETQYF
>TRBJ2-7|TRBV7-9|NA|NA
TGTGCCAGCAGCTTCGCCGCAGGGACCTCCTACGAGCAGTACTTC
CASSFAAGTSYEQYF
>TRBJ2-1|TRBV9|NA|NA
TGTGCCAGCAGCGCGCGATTCGAGCAGTTCTTC
CASSARFEQFF
>TRBJ1-5|TRBV27|NA|many
TGTGCCAGCAGTTTAGGCCCAGGCAATCAGCCCCAGCATTTT
CASSLGPGNQPQHF
>TRBJ2-6|TRBV7-9|NA|NA
TGTGCCAGCAGCTTAGACCCCTGGGGTAGGTCTGGGGCCAACGTCCTGACTTTC
CASSLDPWGRSGANVLTF
>TRBJ2-1|TRBV20-1|TRBD2|few
TGCAGTGCTAGGGGGGGACTAGCGGGAGTTGAGTTCTTC
CSARGGLAGVEFF
>TRBJ2-3|TRBV28|NA|NA
TGTGCCAGCAATTTCGCCAATACGCAGTATTTT
CASNFANTQYF
>TRBJ2-1|TRBV5-1|NA|few
TGCGCCAGCAGCTTGGCTTCTGACAATGAGCAGTTCTTC
CASSLASDNEQFF
>TRBJ2-1|TRBV20-1|TRBD2|NA
TGCAGTGCTAGAGATGGGGACTACGGTGGAAATGAGCAGTTCTTC
CSARDGDYGGNEQFF
>TRBJ1-1|TRBV28|TRBD1|NA
TGTGCCAGCAGTCGAGAGGGACAGGACACTGAAGCTTTCTTT
CASSREGQDTEAFF
>TRBJ2-7|TRBV7-9|TRBD1|NA
TGTGCCAGCAGCCCCTCCCGGGACAGGGCATTGTACGAGCAGTACTTC
CASSPSRDRALYEQYF
>TRBJ1-1|TRBV19|NA|NA
TGTGCCAGTTGGACCGGGGTTGAAGCTTTCTTT
CASWTGVEAFF
>TRBJ2-1|TRBV12-3/TRBV12-4|NA|few
TGTGCCAGCAGTTTGGGGGAGGTGAGTGAGCAGTTCTTC
CASSLGEVSEQFF
>TRBJ2-1|TRBV4-3|NA|NA
TGCGCCAGCAGCCAAGATGGGGCAGGGAGAGAGGATGAGCAGTTCTTC
CASSQDGAGREDEQFF
>TRBJ2-1|TRBV11-2|NA|few
TGTGCCAGCAGCTTAGATCCGTGGGGGAGCTCCTACAATGAGCAGTTCTTC
CASSLDPWGSSYNEQFF
>TRBJ2-1|TRBV7-2|NA|many
TGTGCCAGCGGGGAAGGCCTAAGAACGTTCTTC
CASGEGLRTFF
>TRBJ1-5|TRBV19|NA|NA
TGTGCCAGTAGTATTATAATCTGGCAGGGTGGTTTTCAGCCCCAGCATTTT
CASSIIIWQGGFQPQHF
>TRBJ1-1|TRBV4-1|NA|NA
TGCGCCAGCAGCCAAGACCAGGGTGGTATTGAAGCTTTCTTT
CASSQDQGGIEAFF
>TRBJ2-7|TRBV10-3|TRBD2|few
TGTGCCATCAAAGAGGCTAGCGGGAGGCCTTACGAGCAGTACTTC
CAIKEASGRPYEQYF
>TRBJ2-7|TRBV7-9|NA|NA
TGTGCCAGCAGCTTAGCGGATGGGGGCCCCTACGAGCAGTACTTC
CASSLADGGPYEQYF
>TRBJ2-3|TRBV29-1|NA|NA
TGCAGCGTTGCACTAGCATCTAGCACAGATACGCAGTATTTT
CSVALASSTDTQYF
>TRBJ1-2|TRBV4-3|NA|NA
TGCGCCAGCAGCCAAGATCTCACGGACAGCTATGGCTACACCTTC
CASSQDLTDSYGYTF
>TRBJ2-2|TRBV4-1|NA|few
TGCGCCAGCAGCCAAGAGGACAAGGGCCCGCTGTTTTTT
CASSQEDKGPLFF
>TRBJ1-2|TRBV4-3|NA|few
TGCGCCAGCAGCCAAGGGGTCTGGGAGTACGACTATGGCTACACCTTC
CASSQGVWEYDYGYTF
>TRBJ2-3|TRBV5-6|NA|NA
TGTGCCAGCAGCTTCAGAGTAGTCCCAGATACGCAGTATTTT
CASSFRVVPDTQYF
>TRBJ2-5|TRBV6-5|NA|NA
TGTGCCAGCGGCTTCCGGGCCCAAGAGACCCAGTACTTC
CASGFRAQETQYF
>TRBJ2-7|TRBV27|TRBD2|NA
TGTGCCAGCAGTCCCCCCGCCCCAGCGGGAGAGCCCTACGAGCAGTACTTC
CASSPPAPAGEPYEQYF
>TRBJ1-5|TRBV7-9|TRBD1|NA
TGTGCCAGCAGCGCTGGGGGACAGGGGGCACATCAGCCCCAGCATTTT
CASSAGGQGAHQPQHF